Sequencing of this T cell receptor beta chain was carried out in a study of molecular identifiers for immune sequencing clone quantification. Previously published methods and listed TCR primers were used for the bulk TCR libraries. Via MiXCR, TCRdb re-called the PCR reads, giving one row per CDR3 protein. This table holds about 640,000 distinct CDR3 sequences, about 20% found once. This clonotype occurred many times. One end of the junction is discordant with germline, which a read error may explain. Germline V CDR1 and CDR2: SGHVS, FNYEAQ. This CDR3 spans 15 amino acids. CD8+CD4-CCR7+CD45RA+ cells were sorted as naive CD8 T cells.

What was sequenced was naive CD8+ T cells from blood, with Jurkat cell RNA spiked in. Subset meaning: FACS-sorted CD8+CD4-CCR7+CD45RA+ naive T cells. This rearrangement joins TRBV7-6 to TRBJ1-3, with D possibly matching TRBD1 (5 bases). The receptor was derived from a human donor in good health. Some libraries in this study had Jurkat cell RNA spiked in. Here the CDR3 DNA reads TGTGCCAGCAGCCTAGCAGACAGCTCTGGAAACACCATATATTTT. Protein sequence: CASSLADSSGNTIYF.